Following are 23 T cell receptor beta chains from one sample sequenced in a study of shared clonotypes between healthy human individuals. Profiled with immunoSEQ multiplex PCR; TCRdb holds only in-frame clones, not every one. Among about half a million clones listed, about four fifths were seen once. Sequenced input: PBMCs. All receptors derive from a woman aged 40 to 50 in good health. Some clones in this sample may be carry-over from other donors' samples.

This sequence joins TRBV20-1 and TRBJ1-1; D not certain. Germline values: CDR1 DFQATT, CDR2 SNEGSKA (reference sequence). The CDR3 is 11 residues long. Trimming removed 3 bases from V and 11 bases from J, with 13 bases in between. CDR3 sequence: CSASQAVGAFF. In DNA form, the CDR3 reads TGCAGTGCTAGCCAGGCGGTTGGGGCTTTCTTT.

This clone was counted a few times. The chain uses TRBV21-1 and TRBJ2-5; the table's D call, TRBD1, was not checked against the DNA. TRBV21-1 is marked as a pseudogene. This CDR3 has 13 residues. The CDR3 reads CASRINDRATQYF. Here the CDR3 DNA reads TGTGCCAGCAGGATCAATGACAGGGCGACCCAGTACTTC.

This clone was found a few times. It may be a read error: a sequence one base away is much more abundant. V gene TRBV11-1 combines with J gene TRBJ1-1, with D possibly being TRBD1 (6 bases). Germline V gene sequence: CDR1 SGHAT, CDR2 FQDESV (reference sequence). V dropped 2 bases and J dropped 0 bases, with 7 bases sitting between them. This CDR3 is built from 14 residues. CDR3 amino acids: CASSLNRVNTEAFF. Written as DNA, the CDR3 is TGTGCCAGCAGCTTAAACAGGGTGAACACTGAAGCTTTCTTT.

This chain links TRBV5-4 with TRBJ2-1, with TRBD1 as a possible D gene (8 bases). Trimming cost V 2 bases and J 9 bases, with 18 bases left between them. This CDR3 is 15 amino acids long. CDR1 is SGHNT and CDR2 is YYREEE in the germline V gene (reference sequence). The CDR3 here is CASSFRTGRDGEQFF. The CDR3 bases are TGTGCCAGCAGCTTCAGGACAGGGAGGGATGGTGAGCAGTTCTTC.

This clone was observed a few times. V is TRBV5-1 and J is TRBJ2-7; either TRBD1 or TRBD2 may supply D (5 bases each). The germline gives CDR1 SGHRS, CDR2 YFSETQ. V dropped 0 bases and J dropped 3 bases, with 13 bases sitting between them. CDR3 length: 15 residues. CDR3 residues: CASSLVGEGIYEQYF. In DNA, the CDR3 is TGCGCCAGCAGCTTGGTAGGTGAGGGGATCTACGAGCAGTACTTC.

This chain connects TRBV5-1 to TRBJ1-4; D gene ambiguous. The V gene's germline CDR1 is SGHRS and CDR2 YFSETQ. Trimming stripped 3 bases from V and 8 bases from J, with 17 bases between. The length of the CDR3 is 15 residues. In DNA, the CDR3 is TGCGCCAGCAGCTCGGAGGCCTCCCTGGGGGAAAAACTGTTTTTT. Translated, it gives CASSSEASLGEKLFF.

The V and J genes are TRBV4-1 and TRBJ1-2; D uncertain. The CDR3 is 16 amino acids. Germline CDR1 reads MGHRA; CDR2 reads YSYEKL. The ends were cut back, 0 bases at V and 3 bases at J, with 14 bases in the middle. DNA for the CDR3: TGCGCCAGCAGCCAAGATCTTAAGGCAGCTTACTATGGCTACACCTTC. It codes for CASSQDLKAAYYGYTF.

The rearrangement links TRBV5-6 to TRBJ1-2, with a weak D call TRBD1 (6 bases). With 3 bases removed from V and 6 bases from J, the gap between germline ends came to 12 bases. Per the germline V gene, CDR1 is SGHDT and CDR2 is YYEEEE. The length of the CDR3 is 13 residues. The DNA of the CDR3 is TGTGCCAGCAGCTGGTTCAGGGGAGATGGCTACACCTTC. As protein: CASSWFRGDGYTF. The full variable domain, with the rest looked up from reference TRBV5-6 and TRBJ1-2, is DAGVTQSPTHLIKTRGQQVTLRCSPKSGHDTVSWYQQALGQGPQFIFQYYEEEERQRGNFPDRFSGHQFPNYSSELNVNALLLGDSALYLCASSWFRGDGYTFGSGTRLTVV.

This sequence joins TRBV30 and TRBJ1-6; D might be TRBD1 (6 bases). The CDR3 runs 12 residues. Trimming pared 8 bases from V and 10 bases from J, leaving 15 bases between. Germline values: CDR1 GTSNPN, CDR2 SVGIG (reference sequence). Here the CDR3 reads CAGGGGRSPLHF. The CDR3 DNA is TGTGCCGGAGGGGGAGGCCGGTCACCCCTCCACTTT.

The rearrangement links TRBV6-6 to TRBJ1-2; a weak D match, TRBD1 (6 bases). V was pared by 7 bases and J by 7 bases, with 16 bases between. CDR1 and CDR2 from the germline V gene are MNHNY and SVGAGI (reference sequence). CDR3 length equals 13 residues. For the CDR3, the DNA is TGTGCCAGCAACCAGGGATTAGGGGGTGGCTACACCTTC. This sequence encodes CASNQGLGGGYTF.

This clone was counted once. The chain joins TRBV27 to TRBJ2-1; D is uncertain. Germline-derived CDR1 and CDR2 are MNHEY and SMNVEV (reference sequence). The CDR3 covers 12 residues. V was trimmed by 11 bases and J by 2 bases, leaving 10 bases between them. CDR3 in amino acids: CASGRAYNEQFF. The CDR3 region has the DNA TGTGCCTCCGGTAGGGCCTACAATGAGCAGTTCTTC.

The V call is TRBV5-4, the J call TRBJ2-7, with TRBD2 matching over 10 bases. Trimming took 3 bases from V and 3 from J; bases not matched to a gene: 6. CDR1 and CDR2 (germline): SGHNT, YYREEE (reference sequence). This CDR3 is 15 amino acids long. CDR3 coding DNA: TGTGCCAGCAGCTCTTCTAGCGGGAGCGACTACGAGCAGTACTTC. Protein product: CASSSSSGSDYEQYF.

The CDR3 region is CASSFAGPGSDTQYF. CDR3 nucleotide sequence: TGTGCCAGCAGCTTTGCGGGCCCGGGTAGTGATACGCAGTATTTT. The chain carries TRBV7-3 and TRBJ2-3; D possibly corresponds to TRBD2 (5 bases). The CDR3 runs 15 residues. The germline V gene encodes CDR1 SGHTA and CDR2 FQGTGA. V was trimmed by 3 bases and J by 6 bases, leaving 16 bases between them.

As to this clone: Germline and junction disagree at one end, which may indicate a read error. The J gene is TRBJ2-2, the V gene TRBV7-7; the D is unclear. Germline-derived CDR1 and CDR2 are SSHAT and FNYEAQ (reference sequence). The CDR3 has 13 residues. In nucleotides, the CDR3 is TGTGCTAGCAGCTTGGAAATCACCGGGGAGCTGTTTTTT. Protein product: CASSLEITGELFF.

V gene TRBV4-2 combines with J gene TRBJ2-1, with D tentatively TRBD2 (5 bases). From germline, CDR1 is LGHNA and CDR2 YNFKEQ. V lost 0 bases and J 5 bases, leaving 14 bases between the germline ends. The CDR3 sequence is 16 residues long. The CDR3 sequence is CASSQDWLAENNEQFF. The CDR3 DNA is TGTGCCAGCAGCCAAGACTGGCTAGCAGAAAACAATGAGCAGTTCTTC.

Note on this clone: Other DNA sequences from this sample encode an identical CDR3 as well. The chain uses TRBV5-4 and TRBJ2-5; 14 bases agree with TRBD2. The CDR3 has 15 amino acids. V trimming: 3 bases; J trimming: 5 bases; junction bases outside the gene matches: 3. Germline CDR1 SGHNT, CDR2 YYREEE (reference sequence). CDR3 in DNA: TGTGCCAGCAGCTCGGGGACTAGCGGGGGTGAGACCCAGTACTTC. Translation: CASSSGTSGGETQYF.

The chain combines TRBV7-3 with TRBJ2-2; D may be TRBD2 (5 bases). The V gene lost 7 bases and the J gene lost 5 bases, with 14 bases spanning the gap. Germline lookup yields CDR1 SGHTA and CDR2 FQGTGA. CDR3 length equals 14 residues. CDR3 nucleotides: TGTGCCAGCACCCCCGAGGGATATACCGGGGAGCTGTTTTTT. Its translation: CASTPEGYTGELFF. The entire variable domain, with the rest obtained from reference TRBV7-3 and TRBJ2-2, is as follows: GAGVSQTPSNKVTEKGKYVELRCDPISGHTALYWYRQSLGQGPEFLIYFQGTGAADDSGLPNDRFFAVRPEGSVSTLKIQRTERGDSAVYLCASTPEGYTGELFFGEGSRLTVL.

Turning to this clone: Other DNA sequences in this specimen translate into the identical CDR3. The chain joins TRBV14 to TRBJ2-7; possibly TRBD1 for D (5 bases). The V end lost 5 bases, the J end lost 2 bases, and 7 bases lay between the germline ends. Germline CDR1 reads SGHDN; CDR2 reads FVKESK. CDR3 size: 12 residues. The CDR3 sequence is CASSRGPYEQYF. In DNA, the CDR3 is TGTGCCAGCAGCAGGGGCCCCTACGAGCAGTACTTC.

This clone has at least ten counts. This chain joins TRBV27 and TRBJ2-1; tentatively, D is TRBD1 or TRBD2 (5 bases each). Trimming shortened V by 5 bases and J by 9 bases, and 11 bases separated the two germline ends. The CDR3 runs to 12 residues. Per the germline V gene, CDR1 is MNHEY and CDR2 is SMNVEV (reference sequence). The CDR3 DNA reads TGTGCCAGCAGTCCACAGAGGGGTGAGCAGTTCTTC. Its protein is CASSPQRGEQFF.

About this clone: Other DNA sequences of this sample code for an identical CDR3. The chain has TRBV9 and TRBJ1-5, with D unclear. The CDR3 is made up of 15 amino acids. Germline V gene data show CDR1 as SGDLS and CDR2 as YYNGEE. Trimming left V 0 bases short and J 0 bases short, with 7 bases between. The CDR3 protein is CASSVDGYSNQPQHF. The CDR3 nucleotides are TGTGCCAGCAGCGTAGACGGGTATAGCAATCAGCCCCAGCATTTT.

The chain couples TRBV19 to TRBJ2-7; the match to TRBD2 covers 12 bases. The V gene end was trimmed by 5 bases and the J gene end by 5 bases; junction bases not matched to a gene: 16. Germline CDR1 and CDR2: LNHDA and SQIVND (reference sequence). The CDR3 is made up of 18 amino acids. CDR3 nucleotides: TGTGCCAGTAGTCAGGGTGGGCTAGCGGGAGGGCCGGAGGACGAGCAGTACTTC. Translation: CASSQGGLAGGPEDEQYF.

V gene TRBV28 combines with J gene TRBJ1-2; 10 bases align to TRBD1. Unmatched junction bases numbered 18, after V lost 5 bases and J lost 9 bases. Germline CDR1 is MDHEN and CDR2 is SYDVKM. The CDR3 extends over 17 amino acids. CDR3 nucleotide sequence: TGTGCCAGCAGTCCCGGGACAGGGGTAGGTATTCCCTGGAGCTACACCTTC. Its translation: CASSPGTGVGIPWSYTF.

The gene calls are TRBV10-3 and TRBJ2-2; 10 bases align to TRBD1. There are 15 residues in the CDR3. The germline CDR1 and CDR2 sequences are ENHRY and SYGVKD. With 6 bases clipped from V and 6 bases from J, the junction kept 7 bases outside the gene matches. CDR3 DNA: TGTGCCATCAGACCCGGACAGGGGGGTGCCGGGGAGCTGTTTTTT. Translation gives CAIRPGQGGAGELFF.